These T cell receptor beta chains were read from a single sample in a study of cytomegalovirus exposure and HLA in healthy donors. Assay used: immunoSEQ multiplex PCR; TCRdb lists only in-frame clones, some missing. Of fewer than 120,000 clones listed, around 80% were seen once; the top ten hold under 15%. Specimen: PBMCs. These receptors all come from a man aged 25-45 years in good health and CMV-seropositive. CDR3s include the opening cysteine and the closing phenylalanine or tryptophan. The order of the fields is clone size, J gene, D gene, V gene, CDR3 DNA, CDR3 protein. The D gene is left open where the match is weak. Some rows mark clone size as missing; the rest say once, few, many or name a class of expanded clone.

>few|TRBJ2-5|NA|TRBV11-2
TGTGCCAGCAGCTTAGAGGACAGCCGTTACTTC
CASSLEDSRYF
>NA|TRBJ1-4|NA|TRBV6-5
TGTGCCAGCAGTGTGACAGGAGAAAAACTGTTTTTT
CASSVTGEKLFF
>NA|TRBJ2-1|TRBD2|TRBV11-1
TGTGCCAGCAGACCGAGCGGGGGTTCCTACAATGAGCAGTTCTTC
CASRPSGGSYNEQFF
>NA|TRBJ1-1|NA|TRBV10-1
TGCGCCAGCAGTGAGAGGGGGTCCACTGAAGCTTTCTTT
CASSERGSTEAFF
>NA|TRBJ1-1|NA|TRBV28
TGTGCCAGCAGTTTATTGGGGGGGAACACTGAAGCTTTCTTT
CASSLLGGNTEAFF
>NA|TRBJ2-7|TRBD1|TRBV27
TGTGCCAGCAGCCCTGGACAGGGGGCTTATGAGCAGTACTTC
CASSPGQGAYEQYF
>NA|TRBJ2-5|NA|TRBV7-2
TGTGCCAGCAGCCGCGATGAGCAAGAGACCCAGTACTTC
CASSRDEQETQYF
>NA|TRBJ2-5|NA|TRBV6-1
TGTGCCAGCAGCACGACTAGTTCGGAGACCCAGTACTTC
CASSTTSSETQYF
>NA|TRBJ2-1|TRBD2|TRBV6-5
TGTGCCAGCAGCCCAAGCGGGGCGGTATACAATGAGCAGTTCTTC
CASSPSGAVYNEQFF
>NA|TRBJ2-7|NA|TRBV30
TGTGCCTGGAGTGTCTTCTACGAGCAGTACTTC
CAWSVFYEQYF
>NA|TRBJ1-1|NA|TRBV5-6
TGTGCCAGCAGCTTGGTATACAAGGCGGGGCCAGCTGAAGCTTTCTTT
CASSLVYKAGPAEAFF
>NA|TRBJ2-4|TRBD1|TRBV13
TGTGCCAGCACCCGGACAGGGGCCGCCGGGGCCAAAAACATTCAGTACTTC
CASTRTGAAGAKNIQYF
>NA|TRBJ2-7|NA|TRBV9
TGTGCCAGCAGCATCGGACTGGAGCTGAGCTCCTACGAGCAGTACTTC
CASSIGLELSSYEQYF
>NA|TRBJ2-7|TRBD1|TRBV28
TGTGCCAGCAGTTTCCCGGACAGGGGGTACGAGCAGTACTTC
CASSFPDRGYEQYF
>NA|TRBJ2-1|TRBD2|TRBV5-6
TGTGCCAGCAGCTCTAGCGGGGGGCCTGACAATGAGCAGTTCTTC
CASSSSGGPDNEQFF
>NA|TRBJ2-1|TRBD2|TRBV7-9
TGTGCCAGCAGCTTAGATTCAGCGGGGGATTCTGAGCAGTTCTTC
CASSLDSAGDSEQFF
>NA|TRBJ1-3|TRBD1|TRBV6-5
TGTGCCAGCAGACAGGGGACTGGAAACACCATATATTTT
CASRQGTGNTIYF
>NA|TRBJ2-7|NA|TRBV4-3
TGCGCCAGCAGCCAAGCGAGAGATTCCTACGAGCAGTACTTC
CASSQARDSYEQYF
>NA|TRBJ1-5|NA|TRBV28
TGTGCCAGCAGTTTCGCAGGGTTGAGAGGACAGCCCCAGCATTTT
CASSFAGLRGQPQHF
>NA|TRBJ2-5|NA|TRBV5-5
TGTGCCAGCAGCCTGCAAGAGACCCAGTACTTC
CASSLQETQYF
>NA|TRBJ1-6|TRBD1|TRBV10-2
TGCGCCAGCGCTAGGGACAGAGCCTCCTATAATTCACCCCTCCACTTT
CASARDRASYNSPLHF
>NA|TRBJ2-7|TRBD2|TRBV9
TGTGCCAGCAGCGAAGGGACTAGCGACTCCTACGAGCAGTACTTC
CASSEGTSDSYEQYF
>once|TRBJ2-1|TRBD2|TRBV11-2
TGTGCCAGCAGCTTAGTCCTAGCGGCCCACTACAATGAGCAGTTCTTC
CASSLVLAAHYNEQFF
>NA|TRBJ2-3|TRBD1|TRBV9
TGTGCCAGCAGCGTCCGGGGACAGTCAGATACGCAGTATTTT
CASSVRGQSDTQYF
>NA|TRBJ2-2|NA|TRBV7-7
TGTGCTAGCAGCTCCATCGCAGGGCTCTTGAACACCGGGGAGCTGTTTTTT
CASSSIAGLLNTGELFF
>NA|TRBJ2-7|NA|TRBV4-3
TGCGCCAGCAGCCAAGCGAGGACACCGGCTTACGAGCAGTACTTC
CASSQARTPAYEQYF
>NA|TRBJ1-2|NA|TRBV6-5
TGTGCCACCGCACAGTGGCACCAGTCTAACTATGGCTACACCTTC
CATAQWHQSNYGYTF
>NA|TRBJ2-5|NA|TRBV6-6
TGTGCCAGCAGTCCCCAGGGGATCGGGGAGACCCAGTACTTC
CASSPQGIGETQYF
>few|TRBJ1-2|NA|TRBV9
TGTGCCAGCAGCGCGCATTTCGACAGTAACTATGGCTACACCTTC
CASSAHFDSNYGYTF
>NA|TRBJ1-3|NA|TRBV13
TGTGCCAGCAGCTTAGTAGGGGGTGGAAACACCATATATTTT
CASSLVGGGNTIYF
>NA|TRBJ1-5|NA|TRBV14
TGTGCCAGCAGCCAAGGAATCAGGGCAGAAAGGCATTTT
CASSQGIRAERHF
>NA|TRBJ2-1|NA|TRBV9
TGTGCCAGCAGCGAGGGGGGGACCTCCTACAATGAGCAGTTCTTC
CASSEGGTSYNEQFF
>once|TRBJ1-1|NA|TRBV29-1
TGCAGCGTCGCGCCCCAGGTGAACACTGAAGCTTTCTTT
CSVAPQVNTEAFF
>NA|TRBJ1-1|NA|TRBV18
TGTGCCAGCTCACTCGGCGAGGGGGGGGACACTGAAGCTTTCTTT
CASSLGEGGDTEAFF
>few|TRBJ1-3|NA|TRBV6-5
TGTGCCAGCAGTTACTCCGTCCCCCTCGGGGGAAACACCATATATTTT
CASSYSVPLGGNTIYF
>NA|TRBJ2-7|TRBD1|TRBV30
TGTGCCTGGGCCAGGGGGCCTAAGACCTACGAGCAGTACTTC
CAWARGPKTYEQYF
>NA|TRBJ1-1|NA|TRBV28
TGTGCCAGCACCCTTGCGGGGGCCCCAATGAACACTGAAGCTTTCTTT
CASTLAGAPMNTEAFF